This entry lists 2 T cell receptor beta chains sequenced from one sample in a study of CD8 T cells in ankylosing spondylitis (dated by TCRdb to about 2017). What the authors observed across the whole study: A TCR beta motif made up of several highly homologous amino acid variants appeared to be characteristic of blood from ankylosing spondylitis patients.

These receptors have no known antigen. The library was obtained by 5' RACE. These reads were obtained on an Illumina HiSeq 2500. Starting from the raw public reads, TCRdb applied fastp trimming at Q25, assembled clones with MiXCR and retained in-frame beta chains. Each entry is one CDR3 protein sequence, shown with its most common DNA and genes. The sample profile shows about 220,000 distinct CDR3 sequences; around 6.6% of them were found once. Approximately 15% of the sample is taken by the ten largest. What was sequenced was blood, either unsorted or a sorted T cell fraction (not recorded which). The receptors come from a male donor with ankylosing spondylitis.

The chain carries TRBV9 and TRBJ1-1; D is unclear. CDR3 length equals 14 residues. The germline V and J ends were trimmed by 0 bases and 0 bases, with 6 bases remaining between them. Per germline, CDR1 SGDLS and CDR2 YYNGEE. CDR3 loop: CASSVVPVNTEAFF. The DNA for the CDR3 is TGTGCCAGCAGCGTAGTACCAGTGAACACTGAAGCTTTCTTT.

V is TRBV19 and J is TRBJ1-1, with D possibly matching TRBD1 (6 bases). Trimming stripped 8 bases from V and 5 bases from J, with 15 bases between. The CDR3 covers 13 residues. CDR1 LNHDA and CDR2 SQIVND come from the germline V gene (reference sequence). The CDR3 DNA follows: TGTGCCAGTGGCCACAGGGTAGGTACTGAAGCTTTCTTT. Its translation is CASGHRVGTEAFF.